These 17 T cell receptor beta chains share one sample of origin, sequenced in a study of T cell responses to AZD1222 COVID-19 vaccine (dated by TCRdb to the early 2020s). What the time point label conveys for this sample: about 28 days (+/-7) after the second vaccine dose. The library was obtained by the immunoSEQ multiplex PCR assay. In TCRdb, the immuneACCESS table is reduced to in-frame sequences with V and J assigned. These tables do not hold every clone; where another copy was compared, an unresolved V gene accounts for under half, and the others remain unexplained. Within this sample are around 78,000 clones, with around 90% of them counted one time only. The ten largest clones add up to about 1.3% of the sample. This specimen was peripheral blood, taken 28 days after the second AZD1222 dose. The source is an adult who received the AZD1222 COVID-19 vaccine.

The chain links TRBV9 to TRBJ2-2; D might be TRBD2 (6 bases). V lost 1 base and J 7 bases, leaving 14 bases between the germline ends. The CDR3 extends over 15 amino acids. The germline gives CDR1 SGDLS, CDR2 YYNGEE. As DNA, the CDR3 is TGTGCCAGCAGCGTAAGCGGGTCCAAAGGCGGGGAGCTGTTTTTT. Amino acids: CASSVSGSKGGELFF.

CDR3 nucleotides: TGTGCCAGCAGCCGAACGGGGCGGGGTACCGGGGAGCTGTTTTTT. Amino acid sequence: CASSRTGRGTGELFF. The chain is built from TRBV11-3 and TRBJ2-2, with D possibly TRBD2 on 6 matching bases. The CDR3 has 15 amino acids. Germline CDR1 SGHNT, CDR2 YENEEA. The V and J ends lost 5 bases and 5 bases respectively, with 15 bases between them.

CDR3 protein: CASRWTSVPSTDTQYF. CDR3 nucleotide sequence: TGTGCCAGCCGCTGGACTAGCGTACCTAGCACAGATACGCAGTATTTT. The chain has TRBV2 and TRBJ2-3; TRBD2 matches at 9 bases. The CDR3 loop spans 16 amino acids. V lost 8 bases and J lost 0; bases outside the gene matches: 9. Germline assignment: CDR1 SNHLY and CDR2 FYNNEI.

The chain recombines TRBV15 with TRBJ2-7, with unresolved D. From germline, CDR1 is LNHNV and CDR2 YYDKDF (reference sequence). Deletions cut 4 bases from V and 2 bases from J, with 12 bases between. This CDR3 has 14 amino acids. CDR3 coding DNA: TGTGCCACCAGCATACCGGACGGAGCCTACGAGCAGTACTTC. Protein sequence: CATSIPDGAYEQYF.

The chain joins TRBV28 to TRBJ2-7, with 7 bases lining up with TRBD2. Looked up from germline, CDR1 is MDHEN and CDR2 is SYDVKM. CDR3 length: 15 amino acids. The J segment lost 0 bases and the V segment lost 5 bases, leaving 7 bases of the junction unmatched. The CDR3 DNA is TGTGCCAGCAGTCCAGTGGGCGGGGGCTCCTACGAGCAGTACTTC. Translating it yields CASSPVGGGSYEQYF.

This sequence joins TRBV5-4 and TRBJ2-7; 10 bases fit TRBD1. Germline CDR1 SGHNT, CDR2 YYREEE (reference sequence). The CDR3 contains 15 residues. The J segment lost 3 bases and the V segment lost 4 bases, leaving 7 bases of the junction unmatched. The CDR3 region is CASSGRDRGRYEQYF. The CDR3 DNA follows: TGTGCCAGCAGCGGAAGGGACAGGGGTCGCTACGAGCAGTACTTC.

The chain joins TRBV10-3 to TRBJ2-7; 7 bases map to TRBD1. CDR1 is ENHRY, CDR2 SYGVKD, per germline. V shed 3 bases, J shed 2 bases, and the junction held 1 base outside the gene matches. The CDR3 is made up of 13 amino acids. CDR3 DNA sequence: TGTGCCATCAGTGAAGACAGGGCCTACGAGCAGTACTTC. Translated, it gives CAISEDRAYEQYF.

The CDR3 region is CASSLAGDTEAFF. DNA for the CDR3: TGTGCCAGCAGTTTAGCAGGGGATACTGAAGCTTTCTTT. V is TRBV12-3 or TRBV12-4 and J is TRBJ1-1; D is possibly TRBD1 (5 bases). The CDR3 spans 13 residues. V was pared by 0 bases and J by 5 bases, with 7 bases between.

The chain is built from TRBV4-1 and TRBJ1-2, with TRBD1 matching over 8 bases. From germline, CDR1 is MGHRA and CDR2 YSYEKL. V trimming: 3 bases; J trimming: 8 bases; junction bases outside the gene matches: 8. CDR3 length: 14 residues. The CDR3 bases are TGCGCCAGCAGCCATCCCGGACAGGGTCAGGGCTACACCTTC. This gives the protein CASSHPGQGQGYTF.

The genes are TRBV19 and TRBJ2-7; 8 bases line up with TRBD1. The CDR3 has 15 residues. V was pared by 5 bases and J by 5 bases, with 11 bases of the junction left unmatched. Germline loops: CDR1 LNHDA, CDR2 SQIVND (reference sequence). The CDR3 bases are TGTGCCAGTAGTCTCCCGGGACAGGCTTCCCACGAGCAGTACTTC. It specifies CASSLPGQASHEQYF.

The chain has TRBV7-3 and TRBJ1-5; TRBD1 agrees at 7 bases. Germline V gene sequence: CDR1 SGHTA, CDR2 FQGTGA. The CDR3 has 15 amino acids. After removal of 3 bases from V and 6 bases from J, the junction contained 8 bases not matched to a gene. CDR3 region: CASSFQGVIGQPQHF. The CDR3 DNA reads TGTGCCAGCAGCTTCCAGGGGGTGATAGGTCAGCCCCAGCATTTT.

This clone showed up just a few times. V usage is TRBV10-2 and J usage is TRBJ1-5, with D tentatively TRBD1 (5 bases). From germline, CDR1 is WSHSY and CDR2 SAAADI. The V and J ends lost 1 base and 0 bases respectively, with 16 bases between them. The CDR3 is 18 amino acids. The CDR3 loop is CASSEWSGRRGSNQPQHF. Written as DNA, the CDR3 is TGCGCCAGCAGTGAGTGGTCGGGGAGAAGGGGTAGCAATCAGCCCCAGCATTTT.

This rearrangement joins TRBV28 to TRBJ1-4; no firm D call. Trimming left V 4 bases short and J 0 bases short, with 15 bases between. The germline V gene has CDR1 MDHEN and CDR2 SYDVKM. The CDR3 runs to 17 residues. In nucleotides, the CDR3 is TGTGCCAGCAGTTCCCCGACTTTGGCAGCAACTAATGAAAAACTGTTTTTT. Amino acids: CASSSPTLAATNEKLFF.

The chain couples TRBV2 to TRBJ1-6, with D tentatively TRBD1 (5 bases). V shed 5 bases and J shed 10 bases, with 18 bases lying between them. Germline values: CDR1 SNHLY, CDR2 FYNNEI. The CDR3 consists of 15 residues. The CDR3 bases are TGTGCCAGCAGTTTTCAGGGTCCCCCTGGGTCACCCCTCCACTTT. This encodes CASSFQGPPGSPLHF.

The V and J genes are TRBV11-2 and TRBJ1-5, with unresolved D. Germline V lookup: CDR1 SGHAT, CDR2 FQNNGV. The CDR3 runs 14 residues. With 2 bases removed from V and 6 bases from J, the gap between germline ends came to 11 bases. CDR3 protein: CASSLSGSGQPQHF. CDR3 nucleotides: TGTGCCAGCAGCTTAAGTGGTTCGGGTCAGCCCCAGCATTTT.

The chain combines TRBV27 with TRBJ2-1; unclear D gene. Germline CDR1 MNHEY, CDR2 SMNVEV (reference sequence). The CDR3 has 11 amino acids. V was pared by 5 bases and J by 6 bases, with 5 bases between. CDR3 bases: TGTGCCAGCAGTGTAAGCAATGAGCAGTTCTTC. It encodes CASSVSNEQFF.

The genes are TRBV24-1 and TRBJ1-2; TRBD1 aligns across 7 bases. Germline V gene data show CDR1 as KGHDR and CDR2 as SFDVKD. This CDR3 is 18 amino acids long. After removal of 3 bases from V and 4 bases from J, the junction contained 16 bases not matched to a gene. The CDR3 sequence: CATSDPDREDLQGYGYTF. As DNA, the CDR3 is TGTGCCACCAGTGATCCCGACAGGGAAGATCTCCAAGGCTATGGCTACACCTTC.